In its sample, the clone carrying this T cell receptor (beta chain) was seen once. This record comes from a study of blood T cell repertoires in COVID-19. Study in general: Nucleic acid was either cDNA or gDNA, and it came from T cells, B-cell-depleted T cells, or PBMCs.

In the source study's methods: Estimated nucleated cell counts came from reference gene primer amplification. Clones were sequenced by immunoSEQ multiplex PCR, and TCRdb holds only the in-frame ones, with some missing. V and J calls and clone size follow that table, whereas D and trimming were derived from the DNA. The sample shows around 27,000 clones, 80% to 90% of them seen only once. With 1 base removed from V and 0 bases from J, the gap between germline ends came to 6 bases. The V gene's germline CDR1 is KGHSH and CDR2 LQKENI. This CDR3 has 14 residues. This sequence joins TRBV18 and TRBJ2-5; D is undetermined. This TCR derives from a man aged 60 to 75 with acute or convalescent COVID-19. Sequenced sample: peripheral blood. CDR3 sequence: CASSPLGDQETQYF. CDR3 sequence (DNA): TGTGCCAGCTCACCACTCGGAGACCAAGAGACCCAGTACTTC. Together with reference TRBV18 and TRBJ2-5, the CDR3 gives the full variable domain: NAGVMQNPRHLVRRRGQEARLRCSPMKGHSHVYWYRQLPEEGLKFMVYLQKENIIDESGMPKERFSAEFPKEGPSILRIQQVVRGDSAAYFCASSPLGDQETQYFGPGTRLLVL.